This T cell receptor (beta chain) stems from a study of T cell changes during pregnancy in multiple sclerosis. Only in-frame clones appear in the TCRdb table, and some are missing; sequencing was by immunoSEQ multiplex PCR. Of roughly 38,000 clones detected, 88% appear once; the ten largest clones hold 1.2%. The CDR3 runs to 14 residues. V was clipped by 5 bases and J by 2 bases; unmatched bases: 5. In germline, CDR1 is MNHNY, CDR2 SVGAGI (reference sequence). The receptor was derived from a female donor with multiple sclerosis, enrolled in a pregnancy study. The sample consisted of CD4+ T cells from peripheral blood mononuclear cells, taken before pregnancy. The chain uses TRBV6-6 and TRBJ1-2; TRBD1 aligns across 7 bases. Here the CDR3 reads CASSDDRANYGYTF. CDR3 bases: TGTGCCAGCAGTGACGACAGGGCCAACTATGGCTACACCTTC.